This note documents a single T cell receptor beta chain sequence. The data originate from a study of blood T cell repertoires in COVID-19. TCRdb's table, derived via immunoSEQ multiplex PCR, lists solely in-frame clones and lacks some. The sample records 220,000 or so clones, 90% being singletons. The CDR3 runs to 13 residues. Looked up from germline, CDR1 is SQVTM and CDR2 is ANQGSEA. V was shortened by 7 bases and J by 0 bases, with 10 bases between the two germline ends. Across 24 US areas, participants ranged in age from about 18 to 100 years. The genes are TRBV29-1 and TRBJ2-1, with TRBD1 as a possible D gene (6 bases). Sequenced sample: PBMCs or T cells enriched from blood (not recorded which). This clonotype originated in a man between 25 and 39 years old who had been exposed to COVID-19. CDR3 DNA sequence: TGCAGCGCAGACAGGAGCTCCTACAATGAGCAGTTCTTC. This encodes CSADRSSYNEQFF.